This T cell receptor beta chain was recorded in a study of T cell responses to AZD1222 COVID-19 vaccine. Whole-study results and caveats: Without day 14 samples, only post-peak T cell repertoires were studied. Donors were largely white British and mainly female; clonal diversity was possibly underestimated.

Pooled in the analysis were second doses at about 4 or about 12 weeks. Profiled with immunoSEQ multiplex PCR; TCRdb holds only in-frame clones, not every one. The table records about 110,000 clones, more than 70% of them present only once. This clone turned up a few times. Its antigen is undetermined. The CDR3 sequence is 16 residues long. Germline V CDR1 and CDR2: MNHNY, SVGAGI (reference sequence). V was trimmed by 2 bases and J by 0 bases, leaving 13 bases between them. The receptor's source is an adult who received the AZD1222 COVID-19 vaccine. The chain uses TRBV6-6 and TRBJ1-2; D gene unclear. Here the sequenced sample was peripheral blood, taken 28 days after the second AZD1222 dose. The CDR3 DNA reads TGTGCCAGCAGTTACCCCCCCGGGAGTACTAACTATGGCTACACCTTC. The encoded protein is CASSYPPGSTNYGYTF.